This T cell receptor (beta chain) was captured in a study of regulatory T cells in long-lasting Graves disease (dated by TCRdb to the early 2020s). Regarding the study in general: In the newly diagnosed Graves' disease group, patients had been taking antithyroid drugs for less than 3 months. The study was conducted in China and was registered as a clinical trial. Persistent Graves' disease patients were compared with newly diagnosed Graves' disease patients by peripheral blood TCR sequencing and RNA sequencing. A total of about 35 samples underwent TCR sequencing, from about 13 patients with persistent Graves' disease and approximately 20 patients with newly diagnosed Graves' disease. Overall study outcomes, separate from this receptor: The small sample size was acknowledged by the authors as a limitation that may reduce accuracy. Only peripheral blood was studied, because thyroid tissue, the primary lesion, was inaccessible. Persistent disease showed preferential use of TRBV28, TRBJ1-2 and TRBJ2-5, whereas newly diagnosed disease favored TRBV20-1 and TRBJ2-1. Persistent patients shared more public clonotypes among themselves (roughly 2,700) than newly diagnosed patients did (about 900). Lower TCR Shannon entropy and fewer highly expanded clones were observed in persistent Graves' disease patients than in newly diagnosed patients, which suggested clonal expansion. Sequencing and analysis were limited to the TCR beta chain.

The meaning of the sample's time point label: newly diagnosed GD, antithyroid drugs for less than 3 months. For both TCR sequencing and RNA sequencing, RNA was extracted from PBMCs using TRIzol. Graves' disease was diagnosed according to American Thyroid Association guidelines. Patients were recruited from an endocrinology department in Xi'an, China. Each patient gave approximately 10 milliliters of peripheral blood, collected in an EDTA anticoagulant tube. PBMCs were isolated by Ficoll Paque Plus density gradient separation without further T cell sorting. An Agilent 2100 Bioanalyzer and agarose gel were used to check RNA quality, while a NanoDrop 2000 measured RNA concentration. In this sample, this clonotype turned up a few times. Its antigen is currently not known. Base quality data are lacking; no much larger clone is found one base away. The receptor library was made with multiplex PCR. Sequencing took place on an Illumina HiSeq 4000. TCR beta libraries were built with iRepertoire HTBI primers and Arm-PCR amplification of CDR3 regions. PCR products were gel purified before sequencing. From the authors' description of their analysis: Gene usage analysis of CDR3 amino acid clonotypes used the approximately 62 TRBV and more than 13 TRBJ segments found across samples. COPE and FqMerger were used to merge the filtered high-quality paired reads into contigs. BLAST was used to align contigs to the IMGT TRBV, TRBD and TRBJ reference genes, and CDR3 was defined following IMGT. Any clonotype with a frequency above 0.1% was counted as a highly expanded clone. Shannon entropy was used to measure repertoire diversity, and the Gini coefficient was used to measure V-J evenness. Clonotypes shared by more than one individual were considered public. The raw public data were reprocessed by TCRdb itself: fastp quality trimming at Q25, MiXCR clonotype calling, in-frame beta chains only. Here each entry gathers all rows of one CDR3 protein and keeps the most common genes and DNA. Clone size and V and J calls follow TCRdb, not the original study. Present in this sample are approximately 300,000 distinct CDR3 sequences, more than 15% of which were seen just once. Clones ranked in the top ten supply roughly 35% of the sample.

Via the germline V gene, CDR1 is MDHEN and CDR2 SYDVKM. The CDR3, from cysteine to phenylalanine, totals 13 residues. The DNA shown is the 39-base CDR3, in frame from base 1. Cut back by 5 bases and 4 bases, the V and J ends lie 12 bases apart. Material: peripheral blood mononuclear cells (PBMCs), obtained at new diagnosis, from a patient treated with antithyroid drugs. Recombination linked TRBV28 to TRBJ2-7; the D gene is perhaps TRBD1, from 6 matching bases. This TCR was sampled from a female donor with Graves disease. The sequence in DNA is TGTGCCAGCAGTGACAGGATTAAATACGAGCAGTACTTC. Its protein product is CASSDRIKYEQYF.